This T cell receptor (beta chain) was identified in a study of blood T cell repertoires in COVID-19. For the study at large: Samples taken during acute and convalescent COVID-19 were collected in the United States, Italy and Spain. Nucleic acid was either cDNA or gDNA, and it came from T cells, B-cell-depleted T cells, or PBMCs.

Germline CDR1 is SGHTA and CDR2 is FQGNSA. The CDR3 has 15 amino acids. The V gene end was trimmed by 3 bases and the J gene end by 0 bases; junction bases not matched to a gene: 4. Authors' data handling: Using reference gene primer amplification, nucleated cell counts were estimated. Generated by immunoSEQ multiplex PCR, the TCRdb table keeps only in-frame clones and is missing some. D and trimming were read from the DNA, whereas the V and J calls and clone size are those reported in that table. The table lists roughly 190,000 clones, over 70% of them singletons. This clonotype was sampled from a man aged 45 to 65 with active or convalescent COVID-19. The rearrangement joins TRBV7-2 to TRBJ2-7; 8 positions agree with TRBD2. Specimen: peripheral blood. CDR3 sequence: CASSFTGGDSYEQYF. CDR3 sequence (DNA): TGTGCCAGCAGCTTTACCGGGGGGGACTCCTACGAGCAGTACTTC.